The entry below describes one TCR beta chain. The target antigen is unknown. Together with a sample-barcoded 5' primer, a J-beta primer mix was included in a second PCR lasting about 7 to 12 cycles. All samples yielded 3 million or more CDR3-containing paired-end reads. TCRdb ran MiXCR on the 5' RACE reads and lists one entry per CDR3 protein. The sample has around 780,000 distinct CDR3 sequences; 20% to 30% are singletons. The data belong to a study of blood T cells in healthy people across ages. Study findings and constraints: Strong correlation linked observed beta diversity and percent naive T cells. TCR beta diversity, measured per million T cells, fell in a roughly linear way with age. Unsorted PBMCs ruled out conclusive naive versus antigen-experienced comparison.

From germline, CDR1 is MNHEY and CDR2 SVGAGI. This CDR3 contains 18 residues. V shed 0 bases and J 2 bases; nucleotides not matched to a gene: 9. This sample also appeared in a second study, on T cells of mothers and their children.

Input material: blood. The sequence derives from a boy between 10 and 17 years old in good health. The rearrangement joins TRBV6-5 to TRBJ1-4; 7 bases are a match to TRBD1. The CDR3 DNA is TGTGCCAGCAGTTACTCGATCAGGGAGGGGGCCACTAATGAAAAACTGTTTTTT. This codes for CASSYSIREGATNEKLFF.